This T cell receptor (beta chain) originates from a study of shared T cell receptors in the human thymus. For this clone: The DNA is left out, because the CDR3 cannot be placed on it with certainty; the CDR3 is given as TCRdb lists it.

The data were produced by immunoSEQ multiplex PCR, yet TCRdb's version contains in-frame clones alone and is incomplete. Of 450,000 to 650,000 clones listed, around 82% are singletons. Germline CDR1 is SGHTS and CDR2 is YDEGEE. The CDR3 totals 16 residues, both ends included. These data also featured in a second study, about human thymus T cells. According to that study: During corrective heart surgery, resections were taken, and the thymus tissue came from them. Thymic as well as blood repertoires seemed to favor certain V and J genes unevenly. Highly overlapping thymic repertoires in unrelated individuals were reported by related research.

The sequencing input was thymocytes. The sequence came from a boy less than two years old with a congenital heart defect. This sequence joins TRBV5-8 and TRBJ1-2; the table assigns TRBD1, which was not confirmed against the DNA. CDR3 sequence: CASSLTPAGTVASGTF.